This passage covers 20 T cell receptor beta chains from one sample sequenced in a study of Ad26.COV2.S vaccination and SARS-CoV-2 variants. The treatment was: roughly 19 received Ad26.COV2.S at low or high dose, single or two shots; about 5 received placebo; per-sample allocation not given. The investigators took samples on day 63 after the first vaccine or placebo injection. Measured with immunoSEQ multiplex PCR; TCRdb has only the in-frame clones, and not every one. The sample lists under 400,000 clones; around 87% were seen once. Source: peripheral blood, taken in a trial of Ad26.COV2.S vaccine versus placebo. Every receptor here comes from a person between 18 and 65 years old who received the Ad26.COV2.S COVID-19 vaccine or a placebo.

This clone appeared a single time. This sequence joins TRBV7-9 and TRBJ1-1, with TRBD1 identical over 9 bases. Germline lookup yields CDR1 SEHNR and CDR2 FQNEAQ (reference sequence). Trimming at V came to 5 bases and at J to 4 bases, leaving 11 bases not matched to a gene. CDR3 size: 16 residues. In nucleotides, the CDR3 is TGTGCCAGCAGCCCCCGGGACAGGGCTTGGGTCACTGAAGCTTTCTTT. This gives the protein CASSPRDRAWVTEAFF. Together with reference TRBV7-9 and TRBJ1-1, the CDR3 gives the full variable domain: DTGVSQNPRHKITKRGQNVTFRCDPISEHNRLYWYRQTLGQGPEFLTYFQNEAQLEKSRLLSDRFSAERPKGSFSTLEIQRTEQGDSAMYLCASSPRDRAWVTEAFFGQGTRLTVV.

V is TRBV19 and J is TRBJ1-1; D unresolved. This CDR3 contains 12 residues. Trimming pared 3 bases from V and 7 bases from J, leaving 9 bases between. CDR1 is LNHDA and CDR2 is SQIVND in the germline V gene (reference sequence). The CDR3 sequence is CASSINGVEAFF. The DNA of the CDR3 is TGTGCCAGTAGTATCAATGGCGTTGAAGCTTTCTTT.

This clone was observed once. The rearrangement joins TRBV6-5 to TRBJ2-1; D call uncertain. CDR1 is MNHEY, CDR2 SVGAGI, per germline. The CDR3 sequence is 14 residues long. The ends were cut back, 1 base at V and 5 bases at J, with 9 bases in the middle. CDR3 in amino acids: CASSYWLGNNEQFF. In DNA, the CDR3 is TGTGCCAGCAGTTACTGGCTGGGAAACAATGAGCAGTTCTTC.

The gene calls are TRBV3-1 (or the pseudogene TRBV3-2) and TRBJ2-3; tentatively, D is TRBD2 (6 bases). In germline, CDR1 is LGHDT, CDR2 YNNKEL (reference sequence). The CDR3 is 15 residues long. V shed 2 bases and J shed 4 bases, with 13 bases lying between them. CDR3 sequence: CASSQNGGIADTQYF. In DNA, the CDR3 is TGTGCCAGCAGCCAAAATGGGGGGATCGCAGATACGCAGTATTTT.

The J gene is TRBJ1-4, the V gene TRBV4-2; 7 nucleotides align to TRBD1. V lost 6 bases to trimming and J lost 3 bases; unmatched junction nucleotides: 4. CDR3 length equals 14 residues. Looked up from germline, CDR1 is LGHNA and CDR2 is YNFKEQ. This chain's CDR3 is CASRKGQSNEKLFF. The CDR3 region has the DNA TGTGCCAGCAGAAAGGGACAGTCTAATGAAAAACTGTTTTTT.

V is TRBV5-8 and J is TRBJ2-5; D unresolved. CDR1 is SGHTS, CDR2 YDEGEE, per germline. The CDR3 contains 10 residues. V dropped 4 bases and J dropped 5 bases, with 3 bases sitting between them. The chain's CDR3 is CASSLETQYF. As DNA, the CDR3 is TGTGCCAGCAGCCTGGAGACCCAGTACTTC.

Points on this clone: Other DNA sequences in this sample translate to the same CDR3. The genes are TRBV12-3 or TRBV12-4 and TRBJ2-7; maybe TRBD1 (5 bases). The germline V and J ends were trimmed by 6 bases and 1 base, with 10 bases remaining between them. The CDR3 is 13 amino acids. The CDR3 reads CASSLGQSYEQYF. The CDR3 DNA reads as TGTGCCAGCAGCTTGGGGCAATCCTACGAGCAGTACTTC.

The rearrangement joins TRBV18 to TRBJ1-2, with no clear D. Germline V gene sequence: CDR1 KGHSH, CDR2 LQKENI. The germline V and J ends were trimmed by 3 bases and 8 bases, with 16 bases remaining between them. The CDR3 extends over 14 amino acids. For the CDR3, the DNA is TGTGCCAGCTCACCCACGGCCAGTGTGCGGGGCTACACCTTC. Translation: CASSPTASVRGYTF.

The chain uses TRBV6-5 and TRBJ1-1; D unclear. Germline V gene sequence: CDR1 MNHEY, CDR2 SVGAGI. This CDR3 comprises 13 residues. V dropped 6 bases and J dropped 2 bases, with 10 bases sitting between them. CDR3 sequence: CASSLTANTEAFF. As DNA, the CDR3 is TGTGCCAGCAGCCTGACGGCCAACACTGAAGCTTTCTTT.

V usage is TRBV9 and J usage is TRBJ2-1; 8 bases are shared with TRBD1. The CDR3 contains 17 residues. Looked up from germline, CDR1 is SGDLS and CDR2 is YYNGEE. Losses at the gene ends were 0 bases for V and 6 bases for J; bases not matched to a gene: 11. CDR3 sequence: CASSVATPGTGGNEQFF. The DNA of the CDR3 is TGTGCCAGCAGCGTAGCTACGCCGGGAACAGGGGGCAATGAGCAGTTCTTC.

The table lists this clone with a few counts. This chain uses TRBV2 with TRBJ2-7, with D possibly TRBD1 on 6 matching bases. The CDR3 is made up of 14 amino acids. The germline V and J ends were trimmed by 5 bases and 2 bases, with 13 bases remaining between them. Per germline, CDR1 SNHLY and CDR2 FYNNEI. CDR3 sequence: CASSPGHRTYEQYF. CDR3 DNA sequence: TGTGCCAGCAGTCCGGGACATCGAACCTACGAGCAGTACTTC.

The chain is built from TRBV7-2 and TRBJ1-5; weak D call: TRBD1 (6 bases). The germline V gene encodes CDR1 SGHTA and CDR2 FQGNSA. The CDR3 runs to 15 residues. V lost 8 bases to trimming and J lost 7 bases, with 21 bases between them. The CDR3 region has the DNA TGTGCCAGCCCCCAGGCCCAGGGGTGGTACCAGCCCCAGCATTTT. Protein sequence: CASPQAQGWYQPQHF. The full variable domain, completed using reference TRBV7-2 and TRBJ1-5, is GAGVSQSPSNKVTEKGKDVELRCDPISGHTALYWYRQSLGQGLEFLIYFQGNSAPDKSGLPSDRFSAERTGGSVSTLTIQRTQQEDSAVYLCASPQAQGWYQPQHFGDGTRLSIL.

The gene calls are TRBV30 and TRBJ1-2; TRBD1 might be the D (5 bases). V shed 5 bases and J shed 1 base, with 14 bases lying between them. The CDR3 loop spans 14 amino acids. From germline, CDR1 is GTSNPN and CDR2 SVGIG (reference sequence). DNA for the CDR3: TGTGCCTGGGGGGGATGGGAGAATAACTATGGCTACACCTTC. Its protein product is CAWGGWENNYGYTF.

The chain has TRBV4-3 and TRBJ1-2; D is unclear. CDR1 LGHNA and CDR2 YSLEER come from the germline V gene. Trimming left V 0 bases short and J 8 bases short, with 19 bases between. The CDR3 loop spans 16 amino acids. CDR3 sequence (DNA): TGCGCCAGCAGCCAAGATCGGGCGGATCAACTATGGGGCTACACCTTC. As protein: CASSQDRADQLWGYTF.

The chain's CDR3 is CASSIGTGTFGGYTF. In DNA, the CDR3 is TGTGCCAGCAGTATCGGGACAGGGACCTTTGGTGGCTACACCTTC. The rearrangement joins TRBV2 to TRBJ1-2; 9 bases fit TRBD1. Germline CDR1 is SNHLY and CDR2 is FYNNEI. The CDR3 sequence is 15 residues long. V lost 5 bases, J lost 7 bases, and 11 bases stayed unmatched.

The chain uses TRBV7-8 and TRBJ1-1; no definite D call. Trimming took off 5 bases at V and 6 bases at J, with 13 bases between the two ends. The CDR3 has 13 amino acids. The germline gives CDR1 SGHVS, CDR2 FQNEAQ. CDR3 amino acids: CASSRGPKAEAFF. In DNA, the CDR3 is TGTGCCAGCAGCCGGGGTCCCAAGGCTGAAGCTTTCTTT.

The chain is built from TRBV9 and TRBJ2-7; TRBD2 matches at 15 bases. V shed 2 bases and J 6 bases; nucleotides not matched to a gene: 3. The CDR3 covers 15 residues. Looked up from germline, CDR1 is SGDLS and CDR2 is YYNGEE. The chain's CDR3 is CASSVGLAGGREQYF. For the CDR3, the DNA is TGTGCCAGCAGCGTTGGACTAGCGGGGGGGCGCGAGCAGTACTTC.

This chain connects TRBV20-1 to TRBJ1-2, with 7 bases fitting TRBD1. CDR3 length: 10 residues. CDR1 and CDR2 (germline): DFQATT, SNEGSKA (reference sequence). The V segment lost 6 bases and the J segment 8 bases; nucleotides outside the gene matches: 3. In DNA, the CDR3 is TGCAGTGCCCGGACAGGAGGCTACACCTTC. Protein sequence: CSARTGGYTF.

The rearrangement links TRBV6-1 to TRBJ2-3; no firm D call. This CDR3 has 15 amino acids. Germline V gene data show CDR1 as MNHNS and CDR2 as SASEGT. The germline V and J ends were trimmed by 2 bases and 4 bases, with 13 bases remaining between them. DNA of the CDR3: TGTGCCAGCAGTGAAAGTGGTCCCGACGCAGATACGCAGTATTTT. This codes for CASSESGPDADTQYF.

The chain recombines TRBV7-8 with TRBJ1-6; D uncertain. Trimming cost V 3 bases and J 10 bases, with 13 bases left between them. CDR3 length: 14 residues. CDR1 is SGHVS, CDR2 FQNEAQ, per germline. In nucleotides, the CDR3 is TGTGCCAGCAGCTTTCGCGACGGCTTATCACCCCTCCACTTT. This translates into CASSFRDGLSPLHF. The whole variable domain, filled in from reference TRBV7-8 and TRBJ1-6, reads GAGVSQSPRYKVAKRGQDVALRCDPISGHVSLFWYQQALGQGPEFLTYFQNEAQLDKSGLPSDRFFAERPEGSVSTLKIQRTQQEDSAVYLCASSFRDGLSPLHFGNGTRLTVT.